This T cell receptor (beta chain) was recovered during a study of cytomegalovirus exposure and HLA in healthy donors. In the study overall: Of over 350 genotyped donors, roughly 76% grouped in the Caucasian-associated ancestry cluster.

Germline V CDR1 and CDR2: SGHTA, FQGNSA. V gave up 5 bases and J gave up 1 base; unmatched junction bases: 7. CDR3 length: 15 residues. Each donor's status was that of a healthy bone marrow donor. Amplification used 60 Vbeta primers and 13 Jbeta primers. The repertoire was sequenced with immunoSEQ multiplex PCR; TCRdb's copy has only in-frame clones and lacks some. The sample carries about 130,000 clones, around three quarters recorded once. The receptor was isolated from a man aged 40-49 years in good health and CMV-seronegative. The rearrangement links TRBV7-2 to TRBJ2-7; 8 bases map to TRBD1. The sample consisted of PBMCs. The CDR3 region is CASSRGQGSSYEQYF. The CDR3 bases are TGTGCCAGCAGCCGTGGACAGGGATCATCCTACGAGCAGTACTTC.